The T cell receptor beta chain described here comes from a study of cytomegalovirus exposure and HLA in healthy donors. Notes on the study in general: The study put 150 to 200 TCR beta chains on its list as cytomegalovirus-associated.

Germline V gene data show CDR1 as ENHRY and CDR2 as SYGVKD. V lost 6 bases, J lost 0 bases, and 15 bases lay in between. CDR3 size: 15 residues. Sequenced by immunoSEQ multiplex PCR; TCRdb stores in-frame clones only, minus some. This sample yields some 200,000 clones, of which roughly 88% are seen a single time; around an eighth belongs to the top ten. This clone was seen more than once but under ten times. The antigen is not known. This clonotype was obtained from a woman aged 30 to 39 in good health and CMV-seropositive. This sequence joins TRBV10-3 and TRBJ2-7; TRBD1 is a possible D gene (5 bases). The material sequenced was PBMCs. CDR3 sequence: CAISDTGKLSYEQYF. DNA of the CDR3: TGTGCCATCAGCGATACAGGAAAACTCTCCTACGAGCAGTACTTC.